This T cell receptor beta chain was identified during a study of OX40 agonist ivuxolimab in advanced cancers. This clone has a single count. Repertoires were generated with immunoSEQ multiplex PCR, while TCRdb's copy carries only in-frame clones and drops some. The table lists around 73,000 clones, around 90% of them singletons. V was clipped by 4 bases and J by 4 bases, with 14 bases between them. The CDR3 has 14 amino acids. Germline-derived CDR1 and CDR2 are LNHNV and YYDKDF (reference sequence). V and J are TRBV15 and TRBJ2-7, with D perhaps TRBD2 (6 bases). The sample here was CD4+ or CD8+ T cells sorted from blood, taken in a trial of the OX40 agonist ivuxolimab. The sequence derives from an adult with an advanced solid tumor such as melanoma, head and neck, liver or kidney cancer. The CDR3 is CATSNTGTPYEQYF. The DNA of the CDR3 is TGTGCCACCAGCAATACCGGGACTCCTTACGAGCAGTACTTC.